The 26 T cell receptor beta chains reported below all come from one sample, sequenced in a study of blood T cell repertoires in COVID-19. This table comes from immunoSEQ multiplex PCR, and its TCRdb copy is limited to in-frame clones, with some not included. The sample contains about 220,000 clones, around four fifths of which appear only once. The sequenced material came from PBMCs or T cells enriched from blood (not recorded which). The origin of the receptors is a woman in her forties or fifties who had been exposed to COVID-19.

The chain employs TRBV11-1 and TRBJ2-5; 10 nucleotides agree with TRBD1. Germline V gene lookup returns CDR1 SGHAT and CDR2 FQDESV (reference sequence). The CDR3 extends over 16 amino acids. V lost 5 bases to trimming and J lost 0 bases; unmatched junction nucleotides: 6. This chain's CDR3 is CASSTRQGAYQETQYF. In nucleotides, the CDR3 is TGTGCCAGCAGCACCCGACAGGGGGCGTACCAAGAGACCCAGTACTTC.

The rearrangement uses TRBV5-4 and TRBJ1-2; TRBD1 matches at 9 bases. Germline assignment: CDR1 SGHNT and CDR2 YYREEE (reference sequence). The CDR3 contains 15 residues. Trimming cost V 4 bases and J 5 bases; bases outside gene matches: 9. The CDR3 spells CASSPFRQGVYGYTF. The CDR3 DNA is TGTGCCAGCAGCCCGTTTCGACAGGGGGTATATGGCTACACCTTC.

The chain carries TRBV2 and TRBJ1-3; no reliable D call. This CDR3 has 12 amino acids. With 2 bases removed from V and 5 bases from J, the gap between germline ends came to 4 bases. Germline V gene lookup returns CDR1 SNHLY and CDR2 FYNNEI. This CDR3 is CASSETRNTIYF. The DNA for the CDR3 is TGTGCCAGCAGTGAAACTCGAAACACCATATATTTT. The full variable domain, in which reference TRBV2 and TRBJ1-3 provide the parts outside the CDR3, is EPEVTQTPSHQVTQMGQEVILRCVPISNHLYFYWYRQILGQKVEFLVSFYNNEISEKSEIFDDQFSVERPDGSNFTLKIRSTKLEDSAMYFCASSETRNTIYFGEGSWLTVV.

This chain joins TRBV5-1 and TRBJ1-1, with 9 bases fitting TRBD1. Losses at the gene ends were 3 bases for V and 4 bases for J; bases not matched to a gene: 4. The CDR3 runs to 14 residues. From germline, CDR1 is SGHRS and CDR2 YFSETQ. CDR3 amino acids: CASSWTGVATEAFF. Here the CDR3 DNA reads TGCGCCAGCAGCTGGACAGGGGTTGCCACTGAAGCTTTCTTT.

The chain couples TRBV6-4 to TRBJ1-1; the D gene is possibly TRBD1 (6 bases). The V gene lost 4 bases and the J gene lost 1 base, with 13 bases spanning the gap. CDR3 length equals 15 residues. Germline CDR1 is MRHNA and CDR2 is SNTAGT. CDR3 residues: CASSASGVGNTEAFF. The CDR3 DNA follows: TGTGCCAGCAGTGCCTCAGGGGTAGGGAACACTGAAGCTTTCTTT.

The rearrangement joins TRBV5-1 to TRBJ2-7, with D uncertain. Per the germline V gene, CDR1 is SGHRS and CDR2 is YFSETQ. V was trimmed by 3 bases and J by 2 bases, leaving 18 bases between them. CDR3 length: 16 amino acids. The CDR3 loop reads CASSYTPGSPTYEQYF. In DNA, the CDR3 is TGCGCCAGCAGCTACACCCCCGGGTCCCCAACCTACGAGCAGTACTTC.

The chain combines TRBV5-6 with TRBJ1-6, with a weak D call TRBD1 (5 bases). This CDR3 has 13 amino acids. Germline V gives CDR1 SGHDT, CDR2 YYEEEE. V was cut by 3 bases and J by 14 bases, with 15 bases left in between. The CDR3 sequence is CASSSGGERALHF. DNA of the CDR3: TGTGCCAGCAGCTCCGGGGGGGAGAGAGCCCTCCACTTT.

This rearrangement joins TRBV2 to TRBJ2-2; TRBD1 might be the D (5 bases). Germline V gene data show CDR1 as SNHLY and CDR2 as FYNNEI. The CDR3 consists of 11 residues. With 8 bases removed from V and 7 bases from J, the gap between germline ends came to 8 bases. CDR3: CASSRGGELFF. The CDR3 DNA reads TGTGCCAGCTCAAGGGGCGGGGAGCTGTTTTTT.

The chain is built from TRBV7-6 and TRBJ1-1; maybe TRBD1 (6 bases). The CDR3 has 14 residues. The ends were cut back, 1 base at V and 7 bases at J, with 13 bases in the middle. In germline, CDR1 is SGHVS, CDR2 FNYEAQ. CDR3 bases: TGTGCCAGCAGCTTAGTGGCAGGGGAAGGTGAAGCTTTCTTT. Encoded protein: CASSLVAGEGEAFF.

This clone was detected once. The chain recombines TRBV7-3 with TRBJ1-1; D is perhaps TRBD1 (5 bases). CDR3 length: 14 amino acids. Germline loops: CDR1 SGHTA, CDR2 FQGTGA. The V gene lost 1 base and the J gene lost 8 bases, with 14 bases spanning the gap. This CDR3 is CASSLSGGSLEAFF. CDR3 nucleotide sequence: TGTGCCAGCAGCTTAAGTGGGGGGTCCTTGGAAGCTTTCTTT.

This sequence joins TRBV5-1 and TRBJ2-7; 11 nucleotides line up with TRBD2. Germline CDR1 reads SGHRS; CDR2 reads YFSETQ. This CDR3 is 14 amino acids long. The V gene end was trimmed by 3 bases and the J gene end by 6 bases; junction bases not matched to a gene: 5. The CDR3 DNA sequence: TGCGCCAGCAGCTATAGCGGGGGGGAGGCCGAGCAGTACTTC. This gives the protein CASSYSGGEAEQYF.

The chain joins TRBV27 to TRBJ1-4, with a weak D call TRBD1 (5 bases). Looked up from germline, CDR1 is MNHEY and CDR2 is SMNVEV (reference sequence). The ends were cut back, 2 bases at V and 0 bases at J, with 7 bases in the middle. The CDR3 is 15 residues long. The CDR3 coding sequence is TGTGCCAGCAGTTTAATAGGGGCAACTAATGAAAAACTGTTTTTT. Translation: CASSLIGATNEKLFF.

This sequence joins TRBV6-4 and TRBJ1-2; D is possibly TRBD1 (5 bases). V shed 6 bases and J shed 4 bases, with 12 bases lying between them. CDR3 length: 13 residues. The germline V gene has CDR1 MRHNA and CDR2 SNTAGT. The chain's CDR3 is CASRDGASYGYTF. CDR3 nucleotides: TGTGCCAGCAGGGACGGGGCCAGCTATGGCTACACCTTC.

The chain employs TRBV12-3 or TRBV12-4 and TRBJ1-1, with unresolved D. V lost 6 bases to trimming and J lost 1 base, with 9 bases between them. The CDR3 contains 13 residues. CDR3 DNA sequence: TGTGCCAGCAGCCCCAGGTGGAACACTGAAGCTTTCTTT. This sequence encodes CASSPRWNTEAFF.

CDR3 protein: CASKFAGGAYNEQFF. The CDR3 nucleotides are TGTGCCAGTAAGTTCGCGGGGGGGGCCTACAATGAGCAGTTCTTC. The chain couples TRBV19 to TRBJ2-1, with TRBD2 matching over 9 bases. The length of the CDR3 is 15 residues. Germline CDR1 and CDR2: LNHDA and SQIVND (reference sequence). V trimming: 7 bases; J trimming: 2 bases; junction bases outside the gene matches: 6.

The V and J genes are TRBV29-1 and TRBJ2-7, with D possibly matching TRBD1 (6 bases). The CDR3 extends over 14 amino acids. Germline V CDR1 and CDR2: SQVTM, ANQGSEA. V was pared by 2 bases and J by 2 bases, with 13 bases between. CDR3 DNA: TGCAGCGTTGAATTCGGCGAGGGGGCCTACGAGCAGTACTTC. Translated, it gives CSVEFGEGAYEQYF.

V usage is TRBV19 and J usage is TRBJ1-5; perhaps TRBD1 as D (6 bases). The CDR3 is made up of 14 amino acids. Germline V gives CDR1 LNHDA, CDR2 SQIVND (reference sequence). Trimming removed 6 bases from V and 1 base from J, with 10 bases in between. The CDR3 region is CASSTTGSNQPQHF. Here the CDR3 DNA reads TGTGCCAGTAGCACAACAGGGAGCAATCAGCCCCAGCATTTT.

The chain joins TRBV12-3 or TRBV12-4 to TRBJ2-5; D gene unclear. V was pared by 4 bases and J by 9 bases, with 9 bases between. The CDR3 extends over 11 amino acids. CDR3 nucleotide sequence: TGTGCCAGCAGTTCTCCCCGGGCCCAGTACTTC. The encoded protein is CASSSPRAQYF.

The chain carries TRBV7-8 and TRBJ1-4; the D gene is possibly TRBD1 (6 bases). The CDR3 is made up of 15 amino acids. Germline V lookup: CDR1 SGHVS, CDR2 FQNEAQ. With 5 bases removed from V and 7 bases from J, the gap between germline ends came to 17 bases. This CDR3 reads CASSPLAEGGEKLFF. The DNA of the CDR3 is TGTGCCAGCAGCCCATTAGCCGAAGGGGGTGAAAAACTGTTTTTT.

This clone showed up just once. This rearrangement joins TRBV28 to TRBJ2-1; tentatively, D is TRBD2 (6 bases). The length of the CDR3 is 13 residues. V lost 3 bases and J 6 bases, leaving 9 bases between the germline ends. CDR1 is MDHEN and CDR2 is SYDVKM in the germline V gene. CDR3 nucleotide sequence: TGTGCCAGCAGTTTTGGGCGGGGCAATGAGCAGTTCTTC. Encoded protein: CASSFGRGNEQFF.

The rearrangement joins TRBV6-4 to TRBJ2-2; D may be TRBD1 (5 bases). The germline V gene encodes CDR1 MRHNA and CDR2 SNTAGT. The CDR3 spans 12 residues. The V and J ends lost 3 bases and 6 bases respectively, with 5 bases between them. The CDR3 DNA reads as TGTGCCAGCAGTGAGGGGCCCGGGGAGCTGTTTTTT. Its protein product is CASSEGPGELFF.

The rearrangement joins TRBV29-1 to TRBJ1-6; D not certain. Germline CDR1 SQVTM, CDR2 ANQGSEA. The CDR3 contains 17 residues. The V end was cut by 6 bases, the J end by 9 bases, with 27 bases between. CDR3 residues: CSVDPREGQPRSSPLHF. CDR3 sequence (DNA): TGCAGCGTAGACCCCCGTGAGGGTCAACCCAGGAGTTCACCCCTCCACTTT. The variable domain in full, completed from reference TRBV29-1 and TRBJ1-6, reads SAVISQKPSRDICQRGTSLTIQCQVDSQVTMMFWYRQQPGQSLTLIATANQGSEATYESGFVIDKFPISRPNLTFSTLTVSNMSPEDSSIYLCSVDPREGQPRSSPLHFGNGTRLTVT.

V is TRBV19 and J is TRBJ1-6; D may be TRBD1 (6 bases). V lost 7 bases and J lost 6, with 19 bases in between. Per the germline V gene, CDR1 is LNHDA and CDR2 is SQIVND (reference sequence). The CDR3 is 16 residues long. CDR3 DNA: TGTGCCAGTACCCTCTCGACAGGCGACGGTAATTCACCCCTCCACTTT. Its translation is CASTLSTGDGNSPLHF.

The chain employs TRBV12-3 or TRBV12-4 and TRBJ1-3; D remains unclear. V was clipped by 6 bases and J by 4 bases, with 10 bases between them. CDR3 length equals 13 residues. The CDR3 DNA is TGTGCCAGCAGCCACAGAGGGGGAAACACCATATATTTT. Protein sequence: CASSHRGGNTIYF.

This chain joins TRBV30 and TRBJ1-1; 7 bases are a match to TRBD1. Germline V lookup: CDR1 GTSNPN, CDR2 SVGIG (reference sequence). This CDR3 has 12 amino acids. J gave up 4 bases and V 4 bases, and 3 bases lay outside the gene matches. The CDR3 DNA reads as TGTGCCTGGAACCCAGGGGGCACTGAAGCTTTCTTT. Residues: CAWNPGGTEAFF.

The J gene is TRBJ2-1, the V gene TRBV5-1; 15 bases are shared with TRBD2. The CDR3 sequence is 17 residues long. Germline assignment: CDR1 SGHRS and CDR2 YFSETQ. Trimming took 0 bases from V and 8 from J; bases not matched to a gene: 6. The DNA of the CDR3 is TGCGCCAGCAGCTTGGCCCGGACTAGCGGGGGGGCCGATGAGCAGTTCTTC. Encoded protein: CASSLARTSGGADEQFF. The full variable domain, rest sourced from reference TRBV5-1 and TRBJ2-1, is KAGVTQTPRYLIKTRGQQVTLSCSPISGHRSVSWYQQTPGQGLQFLFEYFSETQRNKGNFPGRFSGRQFSNSRSEMNVSTLELGDSALYLCASSLARTSGGADEQFFGPGTRLTVL.